This TCR beta chain was captured by sequencing in a study of T cell responses to AZD1222 COVID-19 vaccine. Findings and limits, study-wide: White British donors predominated, females outnumbered males, and clonal diversity was possibly underestimated.

For this clone: Antigen unknown.

TCRdb keeps only in-frame clones here, not all; method: immunoSEQ multiplex PCR. The sample includes under 70,000 clones, 76% of them seen just once. This CDR3 region has 15 residues. Germline CDR1 and CDR2: SNHLY and FYNNEI. The V and J ends lost 6 bases and 5 bases respectively, with 20 bases between them. This sequence was found in an adult in good health. This chain uses TRBV2 with TRBJ2-7, with D perhaps TRBD2 (6 bases). The sample consisted of peripheral blood, taken on day 0 of AZD1222 vaccination. As DNA, the CDR3 is TGTGCCAGCAGGGCGGGACTCCGCGGCGGCAACGAGCAGTACTTC. Translating gives CASRAGLRGGNEQYF.